Listed here is a single TCR beta chain. These data come from a study of blood T cell repertoires in COVID-19. With 5 bases removed from V and 9 bases from J, the gap between germline ends came to 15 bases. The germline gives CDR1 SGHRS, CDR2 YFSETQ. There are 12 residues in the CDR3. In the authors' methods: Amplifying reference gene primers gave estimates of nucleated cell counts. Repertoires were generated with immunoSEQ multiplex PCR, while TCRdb's copy carries only in-frame clones and drops some. V and J calls and clone size are copied from that table; D and trimming were computed from the DNA. Of hundreds of thousands of clones listed, roughly 90% are singletons.

The J gene is TRBJ2-7, the V gene TRBV5-1; possibly TRBD2 for D (5 bases). What was sequenced was PBMCs or T cells enriched from blood (not recorded which). This clonotype was obtained from a woman in her 30s who had recovered from COVID-19. The CDR3 nucleotides are TGCGCCAGCAGGAGGAACTCCGAGGGGCAGTACTTC. This encodes CASRRNSEGQYF.